This T cell receptor (beta chain) was captured by sequencing in a study of early stage breast cancer tumors. The data were produced by immunoSEQ multiplex PCR, yet TCRdb's version contains in-frame clones alone and is incomplete. Here the sample spans about 51,000 clones, roughly 78% being singletons. The study, taken as a whole, reports: Enriched TCRB sequences shared across patients were mostly commonly generated sequences.

Regarding this clone: What it binds is unknown.

With 7 bases removed from V and 4 bases from J, the gap between germline ends came to 16 bases. The CDR3 totals 14 residues. Per the germline V gene, CDR1 is MNHNS and CDR2 is SASEGT. The V call is TRBV6-1, the J call TRBJ1-2; tentative D call: TRBD1 (5 bases). The clonotype comes from a person in their 40s with breast cancer. Sequencing was carried out using blood. The CDR3 region has the DNA TGTGCCAGCAAGGGAGGACTAGGGGCCTATGGCTACACCTTC. It codes for CASKGGLGAYGYTF.